This TCR beta chain was captured by sequencing in a study of cytomegalovirus exposure and HLA in healthy donors. The ends lost 8 bases at V and 1 base at J; junction bases unmatched: 2. From germline, CDR1 is MNHNY and CDR2 SVGAGI (reference sequence). This CDR3 is built from 12 residues. The donors were in the roughly 120-subject validation cohort, distinct from the 666-subject first cohort. Note on this clone: Its cognate antigen is unknown.

TCRdb keeps only in-frame clones here, not all; method: immunoSEQ multiplex PCR. The profile covers about 92,000 clones, with approximately 93% appearing a single time and about 1.1% taken by the ten largest. Broader study findings: In vitro data verified three CMV-associated chains as specific for CMV antigens. Whilst most TCR sequences proved rare, a subset of public TCRs occurred across many donors.

This sequence joins TRBV6-6 and TRBJ2-7, with TRBD1 identical over 7 bases. This TCR was sampled from a woman in her 30s in good health and CMV-seropositive. The sample comprised PBMCs. The CDR3 is CASGGQSYEQYF. The CDR3 DNA is TGTGCCAGCGGGGGACAGTCCTACGAGCAGTACTTC.